Listed below are T cell receptor beta chains from one sample, sequenced in a study of shared clonotypes between healthy human individuals. Measured with immunoSEQ multiplex PCR; TCRdb has only the in-frame clones, and not every one. The repertoire holds about 490,000 clones, with over 70% as singletons. Sequencing was performed on PBMCs. The receptors stem from a woman between 35 and 50 years old in good health. Some clones in this sample may be carry-over from other donors' samples. CDR3s include the opening cysteine and the closing phenylalanine or tryptophan. A D gene is named only where the DNA matches it firmly. The size entry is marked missing in some rows and otherwise reads once, few, many or a size class.

TRBV18	NA	TRBD1	TRBJ1-1	16	TGTGCCAGCTCACCCGGGACAGGGGGAGTCGGCACTGAAGCTTTCTTT	CASSPGTGGVGTEAFF
TRBV29-1	NA	TRBD1	TRBJ2-7	11	TGCAGCGCAAGGACAGGGAACGAGCAGTACTTC	CSARTGNEQYF
TRBV6-1	NA	NA	TRBJ1-1	15	TGCGCCAGCAGCCCCTGGAACCCCAGGGAACGCGAAGCTTTCTTT	CASSPWNPREREAFF
TRBV27	NA	TRBD1	TRBJ1-2	17	TGTGCCAGCAGTTTATGGGGACAGGGGGCGTCTAACTATGGCTACACCTTC	CASSLWGQGASNYGYTF
TRBV7-3	NA	NA	TRBJ2-2	14	TGTGCCAGCAGCTTAAGCCAGAACACCGGGGAGCTGTTTTTT	CASSLSQNTGELFF
TRBV6-1	NA	NA	TRBJ1-2	14	TGTGCCAGCAGTGAAGCGCTGTCAGGGCGGGGCTACACCTTC	CASSEALSGRGYTF
TRBV7-8	once	TRBD2	TRBJ2-5	14	TGTGCCAGCAGCCTATCGGGGGGGCGGGAGACCCAGTACTTC	CASSLSGGRETQYF
TRBV6-5	NA	TRBD1	TRBJ2-7	13	TGTGCCAGCAGTTGGAGACAGGGCTACGAGCAGTACTTC	CASSWRQGYEQYF
TRBV7-2	NA	TRBD1	TRBJ1-3	16	TGTGCCAGCAGCCCTAGCGTTACAGGGGTACAGAACACCATATATTTT	CASSPSVTGVQNTIYF
TRBV2	NA	NA	TRBJ1-1	13	TGTGCCAGCAGTGTGGGACCGAGGACTGAAGCTTTCTTT	CASSVGPRTEAFF
TRBV11-3	once	NA	TRBJ2-5	13	TGTGCCAGCAGCCTGGGCCCGGCGGAGACCCAGTACTTC	CASSLGPAETQYF
TRBV4-1	NA	TRBD1	TRBJ2-5	16	TGCGCCAGCAGCCTCTCGGACAGGGGAGGTCAAGAGACCCAGTACTTC	CASSLSDRGGQETQYF
TRBV7-9	many	TRBD2	TRBJ2-7	16	TGTGCCAGCAGCTTAGGGGGACTAGCGGGACAGTACGAGCAGTACTTC	CASSLGGLAGQYEQYF
TRBV27	many	NA	TRBJ1-4	15	TGTGCCAGCAGTTGGGACTGGAGGACTAATGAAAAACTGTTTTTT	CASSWDWRTNEKLFF
TRBV9	NA	NA	TRBJ2-2	15	TGTGCCAGCAGCTCCCGGCGGAGGGGGCTCGGGGAGCTGTTTTTT	CASSSRRRGLGELFF
TRBV5-1	many	NA	TRBJ2-2	15	TGCGCCAGCAGCATTCAAGGGTGGAACACCGGGGAGCTGTTTTTT	CASSIQGWNTGELFF
TRBV25-1	NA	TRBD1	TRBJ1-1	18	TGTGCCAGCAGCCCCCCCCGAGAACCAGGGGGCTTCAGCAGTGAAGCTTTCTTT	CASSPPREPGGFSSEAFF
TRBV7-8	NA	TRBD2	TRBJ2-1	16	TGTGCCAGCAGCTTTTTAGCGGGACGCTCCTACAATGAGCAGTTCTTC	CASSFLAGRSYNEQFF
TRBV10-3	NA	NA	TRBJ1-1	11	TGTGCCATCAGCGAGGGGCCTGAAGCTTTCTTT	CAISEGPEAFF
TRBV28	NA	NA	TRBJ1-5	15	TGTGCCAGCAGATCGCCCGTCAAAAACAATCAGCCCCAGCATTTT	CASRSPVKNNQPQHF
TRBV28	NA	NA	TRBJ2-5	10	TGTGCCAGCAGCAGAGAGACCCAGTACTTC	CASSRETQYF
TRBV28	NA	NA	TRBJ1-2	13	TGTGCCAGCAACGGTAGGGATGGCTATGGCTACACCTTC	CASNGRDGYGYTF
TRBV6-6	NA	NA	TRBJ2-1	16	TGTGCCAGCAGTTACCTAGGGGGGAGCTCCTACAATGAGCAGTTCTTC	CASSYLGGSSYNEQFF
TRBV29-1	NA	NA	TRBJ2-7	13	TGCAGCGTTGAAGGGCAGACGGACTACGAGCAGTACTTC	CSVEGQTDYEQYF
TRBV7-3	NA	NA	TRBJ2-1	14	TGTGCCAGCAGCTTAGCGGGCTCCTACAATGAGCAGTTCTTC	CASSLAGSYNEQFF
TRBV9	NA	TRBD2	TRBJ2-1	16	TGTGCCAGCAGCGTAGAGGGACTAGCGGGGTACAATGAGCAGTTCTTC	CASSVEGLAGYNEQFF
TRBV7-9	few	TRBD1	TRBJ1-4	14	TGTGCCAGCAGCTTAGGACAGGGAGGCGAAAAACTGTTTTTT	CASSLGQGGEKLFF
TRBV7-3	NA	NA	TRBJ2-2	16	TGTGCCAGCAGCCCAAGTGGGGGGACGAACACCGGGGAGCTGTTTTTT	CASSPSGGTNTGELFF
TRBV6-6	NA	NA	TRBJ2-7	16	TGTGCCAGCAGTTACTCGCTCGGCGGGACTGCCTACGAGCAGTACTTC	CASSYSLGGTAYEQYF
TRBV28	few	TRBD1	TRBJ1-1	14	TGTGCCAGCAGTAAAGGGGGCGGGGGCACTGAAGCTTTCTTT	CASSKGGGGTEAFF
TRBV6-5	NA	NA	TRBJ2-7	14	TGTGCCAGCAGTTACGGGACACACTCCTACGAGCAGTACTTC	CASSYGTHSYEQYF
TRBV28	once	NA	TRBJ2-3	12	TGTGCCAGCAGCCCCAGAGCGGTTCACCAGTATTTT	CASSPRAVHQYF
TRBV7-2	NA	NA	TRBJ2-7	11	TGTGCCAGCAGCTTAGGGCCGCGACCAACTTTC	CASSLGPRPTF
TRBV5-1	NA	NA	TRBJ2-3	15	TGCGCCAGCAGCTTGGTGGGCCTATTCACAGATACGCAGTATTTT	CASSLVGLFTDTQYF
TRBV7-2	NA	NA	TRBJ1-4	15	TGTGCCAGCAGCCGTCGGACGGGGATTAATGAAAAACTGTTTTTT	CASSRRTGINEKLFF